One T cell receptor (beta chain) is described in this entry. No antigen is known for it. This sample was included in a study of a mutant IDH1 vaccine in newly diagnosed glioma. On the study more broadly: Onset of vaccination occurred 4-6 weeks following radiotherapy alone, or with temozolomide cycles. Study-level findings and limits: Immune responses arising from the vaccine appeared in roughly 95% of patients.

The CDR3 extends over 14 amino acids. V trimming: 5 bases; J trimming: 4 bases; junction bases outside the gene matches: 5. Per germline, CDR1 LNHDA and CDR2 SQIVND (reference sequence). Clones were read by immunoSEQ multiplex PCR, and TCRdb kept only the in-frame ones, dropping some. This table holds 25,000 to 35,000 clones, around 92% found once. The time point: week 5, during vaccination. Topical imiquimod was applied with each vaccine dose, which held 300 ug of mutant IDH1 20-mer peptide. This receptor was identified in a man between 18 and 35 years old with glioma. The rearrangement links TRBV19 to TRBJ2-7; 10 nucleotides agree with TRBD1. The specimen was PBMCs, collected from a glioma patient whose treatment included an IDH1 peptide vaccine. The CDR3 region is CASSGGQGPYEQYF. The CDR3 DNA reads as TGTGCCAGTAGTGGGGGACAGGGGCCGTACGAGCAGTACTTC.